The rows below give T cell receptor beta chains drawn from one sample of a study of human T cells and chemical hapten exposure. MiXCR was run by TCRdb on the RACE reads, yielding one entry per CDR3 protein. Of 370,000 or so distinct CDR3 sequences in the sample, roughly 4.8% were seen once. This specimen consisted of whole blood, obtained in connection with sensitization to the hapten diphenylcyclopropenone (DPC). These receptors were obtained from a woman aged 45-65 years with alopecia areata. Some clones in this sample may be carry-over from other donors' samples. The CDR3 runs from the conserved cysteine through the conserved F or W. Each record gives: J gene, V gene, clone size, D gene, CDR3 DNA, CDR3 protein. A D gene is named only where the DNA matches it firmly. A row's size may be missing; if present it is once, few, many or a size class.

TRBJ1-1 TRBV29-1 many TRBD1 TGCAGCGGACAGGGGACTGAAGCTTTCTTT CSGQGTEAFF
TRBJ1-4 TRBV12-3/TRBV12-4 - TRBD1 TGTGCCAGCAGTTTAACGGGGACAGGGAAAGAAAAACTGTTTTTT CASSLTGTGKEKLFF
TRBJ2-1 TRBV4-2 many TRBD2 TGTGCCAGCAGCCAAGACCCGTTAGCGGGAGGGTGGTACAATGAGCAGTTCTTC CASSQDPLAGGWYNEQFF
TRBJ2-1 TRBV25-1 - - TGTGCCAGCAGTGAAATCAAGGCGGGGGCTAACAATGAGCAGTTCTTC CASSEIKAGANNEQFF
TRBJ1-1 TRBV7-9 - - TGTGCCAGCAGCTTCAAACACACTGAAGCTTTCTTT CASSFKHTEAFF
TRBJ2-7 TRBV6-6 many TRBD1 TGTGCCAGCAGTTCGTCACGGGACAGGGTCTTCCACGAGCAGTACTTC CASSSSRDRVFHEQYF
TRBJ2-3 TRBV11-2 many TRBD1 TGTGCCAGCAGCATCCGGGACAGGGGGCCAGATACGCAGTATTTT CASSIRDRGPDTQYF
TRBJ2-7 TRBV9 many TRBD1 TGTGCCAGCAGCTTCCACGACAGGGGGCACTACGAGCAGTACTTC CASSFHDRGHYEQYF
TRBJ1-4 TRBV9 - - TGTGCCAGCAGTACCTCTGGGTTCACTAATGAAAAACTGTTTTTT CASSTSGFTNEKLFF
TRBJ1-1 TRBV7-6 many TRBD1 TGTGCCAGCAGCGCAGGGGGCCGGAACACTGAAGCTTTCTTT CASSAGGRNTEAFF
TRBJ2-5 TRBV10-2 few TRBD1 TGCGCCAGCAGTGAGCAGGGGGTTCAAGAGACCCAGTACTTC CASSEQGVQETQYF
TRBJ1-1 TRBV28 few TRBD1 TGTGCCAGCAGTTCCCACGACAGGGGAAGGACTGAAGCTTTCTTT CASSSHDRGRTEAFF
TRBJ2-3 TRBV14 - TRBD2 TGTGCCAGCAGCCCCCCCCTAGCGGGCGGCACAGATACGCAGTATTTT CASSPPLAGGTDTQYF
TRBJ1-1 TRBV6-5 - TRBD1 TGTGCCAGCAGTTGGGACAGGGGTATAACTGAAGCTTTCTTT CASSWDRGITEAFF
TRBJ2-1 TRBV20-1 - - TGCAGTGCTAGAGATCGCCAGGGGCTCTGGGGGCTCTTC CSARDRQGLWGLF